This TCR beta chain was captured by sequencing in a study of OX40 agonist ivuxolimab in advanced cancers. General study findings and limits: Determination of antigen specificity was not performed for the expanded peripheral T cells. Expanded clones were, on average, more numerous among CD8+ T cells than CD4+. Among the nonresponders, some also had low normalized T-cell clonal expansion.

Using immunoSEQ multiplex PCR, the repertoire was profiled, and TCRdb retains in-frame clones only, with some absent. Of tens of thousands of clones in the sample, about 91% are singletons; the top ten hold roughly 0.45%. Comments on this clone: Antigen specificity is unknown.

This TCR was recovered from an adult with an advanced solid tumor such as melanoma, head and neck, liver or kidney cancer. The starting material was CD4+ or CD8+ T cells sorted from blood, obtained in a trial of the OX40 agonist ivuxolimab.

The CDR3, as DNA: TGCGCCAGCAGCTTGGTTGCGGGAGTGGAGTCAGATACGCAGTATTTT. Its translation: CASSLVAGVESDTQYF. The J gene is TRBJ2-3, the V gene TRBV5-1, with 7 bases identical to TRBD2. The CDR3 sequence is 16 residues long. With V trimmed by 0 bases and J by 4 bases, 8 bases remained unmatched. From germline, CDR1 is SGHRS and CDR2 YFSETQ.